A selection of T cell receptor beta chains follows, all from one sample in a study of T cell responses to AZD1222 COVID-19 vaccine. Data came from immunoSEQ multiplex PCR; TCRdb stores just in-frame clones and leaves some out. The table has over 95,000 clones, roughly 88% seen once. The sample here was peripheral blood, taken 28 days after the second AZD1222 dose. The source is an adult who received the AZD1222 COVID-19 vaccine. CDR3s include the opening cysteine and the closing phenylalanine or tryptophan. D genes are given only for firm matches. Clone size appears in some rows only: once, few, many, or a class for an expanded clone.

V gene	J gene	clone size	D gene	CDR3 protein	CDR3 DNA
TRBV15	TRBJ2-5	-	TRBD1	CATSSGQGHGETQYF	TGTGCCACCAGCAGCGGACAGGGTCATGGAGAGACCCAGTACTTC
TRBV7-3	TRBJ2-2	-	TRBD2	CASSPSGVAGELFF	TGTGCCAGCAGTCCCAGCGGGGTTGCCGGGGAGCTGTTTTTT
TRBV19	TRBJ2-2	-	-	CASSLNTGELFF	TGTGCCAGTAGTCTCAACACCGGGGAGCTGTTTTTT
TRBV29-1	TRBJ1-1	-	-	CSVELGGGGQAFF	TGCAGCGTTGAGTTGGGGGGCGGCGGTCAGGCTTTCTTT
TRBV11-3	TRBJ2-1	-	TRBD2	CASSLRPSGTNEQFF	TGTGCCAGCAGCTTACGCCCTAGCGGGACAAATGAGCAGTTCTTC
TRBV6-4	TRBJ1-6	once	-	CASSLTGDSPLHF	TGTGCCAGCAGTCTGACAGGTGATTCACCCCTCCACTTT
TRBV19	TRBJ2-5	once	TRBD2	CASKLAGNQETQYF	TGTGCCAGTAAACTAGCGGGGAACCAAGAGACCCAGTACTTC
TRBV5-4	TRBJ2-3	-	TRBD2	CASSLAVGGISTDTQYF	TGTGCCAGCAGCTTGGCCGTGGGGGGGATTAGCACAGATACGCAGTATTTT
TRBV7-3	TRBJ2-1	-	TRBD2	CASSPGLAGGQEQFF	TGTGCCAGCAGCCCTGGACTAGCGGGGGGGCAAGAGCAGTTCTTC
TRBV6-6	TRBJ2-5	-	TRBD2	CASSYSEEPSGHRYF	TGTGCCAGCAGTTACTCTGAAGAGCCTAGCGGACACCGGTACTTC
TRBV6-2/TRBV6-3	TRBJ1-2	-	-	CASSSGTGGYTF	TGTGCCAGCAGTTCCGGGACCGGTGGCTACACCTTC
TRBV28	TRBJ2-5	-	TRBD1	CASSFDRAETQYF	TGTGCCAGCAGTTTCGACAGGGCGGAGACCCAGTACTTC
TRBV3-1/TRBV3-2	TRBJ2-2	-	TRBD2	CASSRSGGSDGELFF	TGTGCCAGCAGCCGCAGCGGGGGAAGTGACGGGGAGCTGTTTTTT
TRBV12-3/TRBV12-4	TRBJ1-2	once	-	CASSFSGYGYTF	TGTGCCAGCAGTTTTTCCGGCTATGGCTACACCTTC
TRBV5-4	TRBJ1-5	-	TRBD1	CASSPHPGQGEPQHF	TGTGCCAGCAGCCCCCACCCCGGACAGGGGGAGCCCCAGCATTTT
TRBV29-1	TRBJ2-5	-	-	CSVESVGRGGVQETQYF	TGCAGCGTTGAATCCGTAGGCAGGGGAGGTGTACAAGAGACCCAGTACTTC
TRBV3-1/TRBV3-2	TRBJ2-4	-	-	CASSQLDTKNIQYF	TGTGCCAGCAGCCAACTAGACACCAAAAACATTCAGTACTTC
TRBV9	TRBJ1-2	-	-	CASSQRDNGGYTF	TGTGCCAGCAGCCAAAGGGACAATGGGGGCTACACCTTC
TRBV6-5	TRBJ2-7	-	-	CASSYSKVGSYEQYF	TGTGCCAGCAGTTACTCGAAGGTCGGCTCCTACGAGCAGTACTTC
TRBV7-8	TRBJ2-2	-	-	CATGVGGRRTGELFF	TGTGCCACCGGAGTTGGGGGGCGAAGAACCGGGGAGCTGTTTTTT
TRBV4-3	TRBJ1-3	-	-	CASSQEAQVSGNTIYF	TGCGCCAGCAGCCAAGAAGCCCAGGTCTCTGGAAACACCATATATTTT
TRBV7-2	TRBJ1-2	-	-	CASSWKRLDLGYTF	TGTGCCAGCAGCTGGAAGAGACTAGATTTAGGCTACACCTTC